Shown below are 12 T cell receptor beta chains from a single sample sequenced in a study of T cells in Graves' hyperthyroidism and ophthalmopathy. Authors of the study amplified TCR beta CDR3 regions from RNA transcripts. In the first-round RT-PCR of the TCR CDR3, the HTBI primer set was used. MiXCR was run by TCRdb on the multiplex PCR reads, yielding one entry per CDR3 protein. The sample comprises fewer than 250,000 distinct CDR3 sequences, roughly 22% of which are singletons, and roughly 35% rests with the top ten. The source material was blood. These receptors originate from a woman aged 40 to 49 with Graves' ophthalmopathy.

This clonotype was seen at least ten times. The genes are TRBV6-5 and TRBJ2-5; a possible D gene is TRBD2 (5 bases). V was clipped by 7 bases and J by 3 bases, with 18 bases between them. The germline V gene encodes CDR1 MNHEY and CDR2 SVGAGI. The CDR3 is 15 amino acids. CDR3 nucleotides: TGTGCCAGCACCGTCTCCGGACTGGGGAAAGAGACCCAGTACTTC. Its translation is CASTVSGLGKETQYF.

This clonotype was seen ten or more times. This chain connects TRBV29-1 to TRBJ1-1; D is perhaps TRBD1 (5 bases). Trimming pared 7 bases from V and 4 bases from J, leaving 13 bases between. Germline V lookup: CDR1 SQVTM, CDR2 ANQGSEA. The CDR3 is made up of 12 amino acids. CDR3 region: CSAKAGSTEAFF. CDR3 coding DNA: TGCAGCGCCAAGGCAGGGAGCACTGAAGCTTTCTTT.

There are a few counts of this clonotype. The chain joins TRBV7-2 to TRBJ2-7; 7 bases fit TRBD2. Germline CDR1 SGHTA, CDR2 FQGNSA. The length of the CDR3 is 15 residues. With 3 bases clipped from V and 3 bases from J, the junction kept 8 bases outside the gene matches. CDR3 nucleotide sequence: TGTGCCAGCAGCTTCGTGGCGGGAGCATTCTACGAGCAGTACTTC. Residues: CASSFVAGAFYEQYF.

This clonotype has at least ten counts. J is TRBJ1-2 and V is TRBV6-1; D is undetermined. The V end lost 3 bases, the J end lost 8 bases, and 19 bases lay between the germline ends. Germline V gives CDR1 MNHNS, CDR2 SASEGT. The CDR3 is 15 amino acids. CDR3 nucleotide sequence: TGTGCCAGCAGTGAGACACCGGGCCCCACGGGGGGCTACACCTTC. The encoded protein is CASSETPGPTGGYTF.

This clonotype showed up many times. This chain uses TRBV4-1 with TRBJ2-2, with D tentatively TRBD2 (6 bases). The V and J ends lost 1 base and 7 bases respectively, with 10 bases between them. This CDR3 is built from 14 residues. Per germline, CDR1 MGHRA and CDR2 YSYEKL. The CDR3 loop reads CASSQGASDGELFF. DNA for the CDR3: TGCGCCAGCAGCCAAGGGGCTAGCGACGGGGAGCTGTTTTTT.

The chain has TRBV12-3 or TRBV12-4 and TRBJ1-3; 10 positions agree with TRBD1. V trimming: 5 bases; J trimming: 4 bases; junction bases outside the gene matches: 5. The CDR3 covers 15 residues. CDR3 sequence (DNA): TGTGCCAGCAGTCTCGGGACAGGGGCAGGAAACACCATATATTTT. It is translated as CASSLGTGAGNTIYF.

This clonotype appeared many times. This chain links TRBV6-5 with TRBJ1-1; 7 bases are shared with TRBD1. This CDR3 has 15 residues. Germline CDR1 MNHEY, CDR2 SVGAGI. With V trimmed by 11 bases and J by 2 bases, 14 bases remained unmatched. This chain's CDR3 is CACHRGAGGNTEAFF. As DNA, the CDR3 is TGTGCCTGCCACCGAGGGGCAGGGGGAAACACTGAAGCTTTCTTT.

This clonotype was recorded a few times. The V and J genes are TRBV6-1 and TRBJ1-1; D uncertain. CDR1 and CDR2 from the germline V gene are MNHNS and SASEGT. The CDR3 spans 14 residues. V lost 5 bases to trimming and J lost 11 bases, with 21 bases between them. The CDR3 protein is CASSRDGGGKGAFF. The CDR3 region has the DNA TGTGCCAGCAGTCGAGACGGCGGTGGAAAAGGGGCTTTCTTT.

In this sample, this clonotype turned up many times. The chain links TRBV5-1 to TRBJ1-1; no clear D. V shed 4 bases and J shed 4 bases, with 14 bases lying between them. This CDR3 is 14 amino acids long. CDR1 and CDR2 (germline): SGHRS, YFSETQ. CDR3 sequence: CASSVSGPVTEAFF. The CDR3 coding sequence is TGCGCCAGCAGCGTATCCGGACCCGTCACTGAAGCTTTCTTT.

This clonotype came up many times. The CDR3 sequence: CASSNPGGGYTF. CDR3 DNA sequence: TGTGCCAGCAGTAACCCGGGGGGAGGCTACACCTTC. This chain uses TRBV6-4 with TRBJ1-2, with D possibly TRBD1 on 5 matching bases. From germline, CDR1 is MRHNA and CDR2 SNTAGT. V was shortened by 5 bases and J by 8 bases, with 12 bases between the two germline ends. This CDR3 has 12 amino acids.

This clonotype was seen ten or more times. The rearrangement joins TRBV19 to TRBJ1-1; TRBD1 aligns across 7 bases. In germline, CDR1 is LNHDA, CDR2 SQIVND (reference sequence). Unmatched junction bases numbered 1, after V lost 2 bases and J lost 1 base. The CDR3 spans 14 residues. The CDR3 DNA reads as TGTGCCAGTAGTATACGGGACAGGAACACTGAAGCTTTCTTT. Protein sequence: CASSIRDRNTEAFF.

This clonotype turned up a few times. The chain employs TRBV6-2 or TRBV6-3 and TRBJ2-2; D unresolved. Germline V gene sequence: CDR1 MNHEY, CDR2 SVGEGT. Trimming stripped 6 bases from V and 7 bases from J, with 6 bases between. CDR3 length: 11 residues. The CDR3 coding sequence is TGTGCCAGCAGGACGGTCGGGGAGCTGTTTTTT. Protein: CASRTVGELFF.